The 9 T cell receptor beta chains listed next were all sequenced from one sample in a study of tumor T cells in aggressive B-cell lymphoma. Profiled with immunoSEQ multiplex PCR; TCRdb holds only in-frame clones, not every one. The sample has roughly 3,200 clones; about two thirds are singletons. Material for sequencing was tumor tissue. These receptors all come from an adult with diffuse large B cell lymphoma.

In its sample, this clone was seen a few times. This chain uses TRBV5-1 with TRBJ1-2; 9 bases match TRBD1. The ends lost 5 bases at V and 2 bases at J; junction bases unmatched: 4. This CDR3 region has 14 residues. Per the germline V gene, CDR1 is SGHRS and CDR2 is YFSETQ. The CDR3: CASRDRGTNYGYTF. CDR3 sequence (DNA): TGCGCCAGCAGAGACAGGGGGACAAACTATGGCTACACCTTC.

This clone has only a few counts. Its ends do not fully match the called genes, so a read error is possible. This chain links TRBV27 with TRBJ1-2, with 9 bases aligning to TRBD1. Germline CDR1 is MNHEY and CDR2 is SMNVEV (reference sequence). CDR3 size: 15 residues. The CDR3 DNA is TGTGCCAGCAGTCTCGGGACAGGGAGAAACTCTGGCTACACCTTC. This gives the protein CASSLGTGRNSGYTF.

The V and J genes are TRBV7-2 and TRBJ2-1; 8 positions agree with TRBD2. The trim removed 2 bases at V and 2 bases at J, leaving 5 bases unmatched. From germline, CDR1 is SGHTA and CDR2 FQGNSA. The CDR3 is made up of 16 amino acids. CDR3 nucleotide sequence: TGTGCCAGCAGCTTACGACTCGGGAGGGCCTACAATGAGCAGTTCTTC. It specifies CASSLRLGRAYNEQFF.

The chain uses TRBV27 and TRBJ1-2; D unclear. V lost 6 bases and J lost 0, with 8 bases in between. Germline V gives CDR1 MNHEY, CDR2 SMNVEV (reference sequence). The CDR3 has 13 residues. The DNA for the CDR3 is TGTGCCAGCAGGCCAACAGCTAACTATGGCTACACCTTC. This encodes CASRPTANYGYTF.

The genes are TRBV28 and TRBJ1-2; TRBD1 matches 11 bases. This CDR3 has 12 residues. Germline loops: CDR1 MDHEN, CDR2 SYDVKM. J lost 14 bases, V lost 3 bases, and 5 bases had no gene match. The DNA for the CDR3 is TGTGCCAGCAGTTTGGGGACAGGGGGTATGACCTTC. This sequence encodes CASSLGTGGMTF.

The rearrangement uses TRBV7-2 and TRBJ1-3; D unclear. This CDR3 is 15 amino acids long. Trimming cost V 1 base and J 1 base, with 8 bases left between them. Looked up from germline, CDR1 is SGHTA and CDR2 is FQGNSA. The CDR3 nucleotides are TGTGCCAGCAGCTTAGGGTCGGGTTCTGGAAACACCATATATTTT. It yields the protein CASSLGSGSGNTIYF.

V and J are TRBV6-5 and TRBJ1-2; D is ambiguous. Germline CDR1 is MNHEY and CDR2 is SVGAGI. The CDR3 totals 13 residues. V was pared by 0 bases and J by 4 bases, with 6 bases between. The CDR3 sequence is CASSYSSSYGYTF. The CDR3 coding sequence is TGTGCCAGCAGTTACTCATCGAGCTATGGCTACACCTTC.

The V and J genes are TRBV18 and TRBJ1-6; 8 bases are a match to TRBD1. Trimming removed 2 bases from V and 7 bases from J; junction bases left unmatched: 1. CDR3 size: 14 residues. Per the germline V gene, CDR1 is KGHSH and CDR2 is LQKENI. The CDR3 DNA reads TGTGCCAGCTCACCAGGACAGGGAAATTCACCCCTCCACTTT. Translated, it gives CASSPGQGNSPLHF.

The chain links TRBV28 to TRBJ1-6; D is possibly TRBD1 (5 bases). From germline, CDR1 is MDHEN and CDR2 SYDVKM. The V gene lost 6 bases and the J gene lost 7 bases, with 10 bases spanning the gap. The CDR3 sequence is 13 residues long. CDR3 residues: CASRLRQNSPLHF. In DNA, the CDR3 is TGTGCCAGCAGGCTTCGACAGAATTCACCCCTCCACTTT.